What follows are 26 T cell receptor beta chains derived from one specimen sequenced in a study of radiation and T cells in renal cell carcinoma. Documented time point: blood 4 weeks post-SBRT, at nephrectomy. Treatment defined: 15 Gy SBRT to primary tumor, nephrectomy 4 weeks later. Only in-frame clones appear in the TCRdb table, and some are missing; sequencing was by immunoSEQ multiplex PCR. The repertoire holds about 76,000 clones, with nearly 90% as singletons. The sequencing used blood, collected from a patient whose treatment included radiotherapy and nephrectomy. These receptors were taken from a woman in her sixties or seventies with renal cell carcinoma.

This chain joins TRBV6-5 and TRBJ2-7; D not certain. V lost 0 bases and J 3 bases, leaving 6 bases between the germline ends. This CDR3 is built from 13 residues. Germline V gene data show CDR1 as MNHEY and CDR2 as SVGAGI. The CDR3 loop is CASSYSKYYEQYF. Here the CDR3 DNA reads TGTGCCAGCAGTTACTCGAAGTACTACGAGCAGTACTTC.

The chain has TRBV28 and TRBJ2-3; TRBD2 agrees at 8 bases. The CDR3 runs to 15 residues. Germline CDR1 is MDHEN and CDR2 is SYDVKM. The V and J ends lost 3 bases and 1 base, in that order; junction bases with no gene match: 3. The CDR3, as DNA: TGTGCCAGCAGTTTCGTCGGGGGGGGCACAGATACGCAGTATTTT. Its translation is CASSFVGGGTDTQYF. Complete variable domain (other parts from reference TRBV28 and TRBJ2-3): DVKVTQSSRYLVKRTGEKVFLECVQDMDHENMFWYRQDPGLGLRLIYFSYDVKMKEKGDIPEGYSVSREKKERFSLILESASTNQTSMYLCASSFVGGGTDTQYFGPGTRLTVL.

The chain recombines TRBV30 with TRBJ2-1, with 12 bases lining up with TRBD1. The CDR3 runs to 10 residues. Germline values: CDR1 GTSNPN, CDR2 SVGIG (reference sequence). V lost 8 bases, J lost 14 bases, and 4 bases stayed unmatched. The CDR3 is CAGTGGTEFF. The DNA of the CDR3 is TGTGCCGGGACAGGGGGCACCGAGTTCTTC.

J is TRBJ2-3 and V is TRBV9; D possibly uses TRBD1 or TRBD2 (6 bases each). The germline V gene has CDR1 SGDLS and CDR2 YYNGEE. This CDR3 has 16 amino acids. V dropped 4 bases and J dropped 2 bases, with 17 bases sitting between them. In nucleotides, the CDR3 is TGTGCCAGCAGCCCTTCGAGGGGGGCCTCCACAGATACGCAGTATTTT. Translated: CASSPSRGASTDTQYF.

The CDR3 loop is CASSPGIGGSYEQYF. The DNA for the CDR3 is TGTGCCAGCAGCCCAGGGATAGGGGGATCCTACGAGCAGTACTTC. The chain joins TRBV5-4 to TRBJ2-7; maybe TRBD1 (6 bases). Trimming took 4 bases from V and 1 from J, leaving 15 bases between them. Per germline, CDR1 SGHNT and CDR2 YYREEE (reference sequence). There are 15 residues in the CDR3.

V is TRBV6-1 and J is TRBJ2-3, with 9 positions matching TRBD1. Germline loops: CDR1 MNHNS, CDR2 SASEGT. The junction had 6 bases not matched to a gene; V was cut back by 2 bases and J by 3 bases. The CDR3 spans 16 residues. Here the CDR3 reads CASSEIQGAGTDTQYF. DNA for the CDR3: TGTGCCAGCAGTGAAATACAGGGGGCGGGTACAGATACGCAGTATTTT.

The V and J genes are TRBV9 and TRBJ2-7; D remains unclear. In germline, CDR1 is SGDLS, CDR2 YYNGEE. V lost 0 bases to trimming and J lost 5 bases, with 12 bases between them. There are 14 residues in the CDR3. The CDR3 region has the DNA TGTGCCAGCAGCGTAGGACACCCCGGCGACGAGCAGTACTTC. Translated, it gives CASSVGHPGDEQYF.

A word on this clone: At one end, the junction sequence differs from germline, possibly due to a read error. The rearrangement joins TRBV27 to TRBJ2-7; D perhaps matches TRBD1 (5 bases). The CDR3 extends over 14 amino acids. Germline CDR1 is MNHEY and CDR2 is SMNVEV (reference sequence). This CDR3 is CACRSAREKYEQYF. In nucleotides, the CDR3 is TGTGCCTGCAGATCGGCCAGGGAAAAGTACGAGCAGTACTTC.

The count of this clone is one. The chain uses TRBV6-1 and TRBJ1-6; D is unclear. The CDR3 is 13 residues long. V was clipped by 11 bases and J by 6 bases, with 14 bases between them. The germline CDR1 and CDR2 sequences are MNHNS and SASEGT. CDR3 bases: TGTGCCGCCCCCGGAGGTCCTAATTCACCCCTCCACTTT. Its translation is CAAPGGPNSPLHF.

V usage is TRBV15 and J usage is TRBJ1-5; TRBD1 might be the D (5 bases). The germline V gene has CDR1 LNHNV and CDR2 YYDKDF (reference sequence). V was trimmed by 5 bases and J by 6 bases, leaving 11 bases between them. This CDR3 comprises 13 residues. The CDR3: CATSGGVGQPQHF. DNA for the CDR3: TGTGCCACCAGCGGAGGGGTAGGTCAGCCCCAGCATTTT. The variable domain in full, completed from reference TRBV15 and TRBJ1-5, reads DAMVIQNPRYQVTQFGKPVTLSCSQTLNHNVMYWYQQKSSQAPKLLFHYYDKDFNNEADTPDNFQSRRPNTSFCFLDIRSPGLGDTAMYLCATSGGVGQPQHFGDGTRLSIL.

This clone came up once. The chain recombines TRBV6-5 with TRBJ2-5; D is perhaps TRBD1 (7 bases). In germline, CDR1 is MNHEY, CDR2 SVGAGI. The V end lost 4 bases, the J end lost 2 bases, and 17 bases lay between the germline ends. This CDR3 comprises 16 residues. The CDR3 is CASSSSRGALQETQYF. Written as DNA, the CDR3 is TGTGCCAGCAGTTCCTCCAGGGGGGCCCTACAAGAGACCCAGTACTTC.

The chain joins TRBV6-5 to TRBJ2-1; D gene ambiguous. This CDR3 has 15 residues. Germline CDR1 and CDR2: MNHEY and SVGAGI. Trimming took 0 bases from V and 7 from J, leaving 13 bases between them. In DNA, the CDR3 is TGTGCCAGCAGTTACTCTCGCAGTCCTCGGAATGAGCAGTTCTTC. Amino acid sequence: CASSYSRSPRNEQFF.

V usage is TRBV15 and J usage is TRBJ2-1; D remains unclear. Deletions cut 0 bases from V and 1 base from J, with 13 bases between. The CDR3 runs to 17 residues. Germline-derived CDR1 and CDR2 are LNHNV and YYDKDF (reference sequence). The CDR3 reads CATSRDRKSLSYNEQFF. The CDR3, as DNA: TGTGCCACCAGCAGAGATCGAAAATCCCTTTCCTACAATGAGCAGTTCTTC.

The chain employs TRBV5-1 and TRBJ2-5; perhaps TRBD2 as D (6 bases). CDR3 length: 17 amino acids. Germline V gene sequence: CDR1 SGHRS, CDR2 YFSETQ. Trimming cost V 4 bases and J 3 bases, with 22 bases left between them. In DNA, the CDR3 is TGCGCCAGCAGCCTAGGACTACCCCGGGGGAAGAAAGAGACCCAGTACTTC. Amino acids: CASSLGLPRGKKETQYF.

The J gene is TRBJ1-6, the V gene TRBV19, with D possibly being TRBD1 (5 bases). Looked up from germline, CDR1 is LNHDA and CDR2 is SQIVND (reference sequence). V lost 1 base and J lost 6, with 10 bases in between. This CDR3 contains 15 residues. The CDR3 DNA sequence: TGTGCCAGTAGTATAGTGAGCGACAGTAATTCACCCCTCCACTTT. Its translation is CASSIVSDSNSPLHF.

The rearrangement links TRBV14 to TRBJ2-1, with TRBD2 identical over 7 bases. The CDR3 totals 14 residues. Trimming removed 6 bases from V and 3 bases from J; junction bases left unmatched: 5. Germline assignment: CDR1 SGHDN and CDR2 FVKESK. The CDR3 nucleotides are TGTGCCAGCAGTCCCGGGACTATCTACAATGAGCAGTTCTTC. This sequence encodes CASSPGTIYNEQFF. Together with reference TRBV14 and TRBJ2-1, the CDR3 gives the full variable domain: EAGVTQFPSHSVIEKGQTVTLRCDPISGHDNLYWYRRVMGKEIKFLLHFVKESKQDESGMPNNRFLAERTGGTYSTLKVQPAELEDSGVYFCASSPGTIYNEQFFGPGTRLTVL.

V and J are TRBV18 and TRBJ2-7; D perhaps matches TRBD2 (6 bases). Germline loops: CDR1 KGHSH, CDR2 LQKENI. The CDR3 has 14 residues. With 0 bases removed from V and 5 bases from J, the gap between germline ends came to 11 bases. In DNA, the CDR3 is TGTGCCAGCTCACCACCGCTCCCGGGGGACGAGCAGTACTTC. As protein: CASSPPLPGDEQYF.

V gene TRBV19 combines with J gene TRBJ1-2, with unresolved D. Looked up from germline, CDR1 is LNHDA and CDR2 is SQIVND (reference sequence). This CDR3 has 14 amino acids. The ends were cut back, 4 bases at V and 1 base at J, with 10 bases in the middle. DNA of the CDR3: TGTGCCAGTAGTAGCAGCCAAAATAACTATGGCTACACCTTC. Its protein is CASSSSQNNYGYTF.

Concerning this clone itself: The germline gene is not matched at one end of the junction; a read error may be the cause. The chain links TRBV15 to TRBJ2-2; unclear D gene. The CDR3 extends over 14 amino acids. CDR1 LNHNV and CDR2 YYDKDF come from the germline V gene (reference sequence). In DNA, the CDR3 is TGTGCCACCAGCAGAGACAGGAACCCCGGGGAGCTGTTTTTT. This gives the protein CATSRDRNPGELFF.

This sequence joins TRBV5-4 and TRBJ1-2; D unresolved. Trimming took off 0 bases at V and 2 bases at J, with 11 bases between the two ends. Germline V lookup: CDR1 SGHNT, CDR2 YYREEE (reference sequence). The CDR3 covers 15 residues. The CDR3 spells CASSLVQLPNYGYTF. The CDR3, as DNA: TGTGCCAGCAGCTTGGTTCAACTTCCAAACTATGGCTACACCTTC.

This clone has a single count. The chain employs TRBV19 and TRBJ1-5, with 8 bases matching TRBD1. Germline CDR1 reads LNHDA; CDR2 reads SQIVND (reference sequence). CDR3 length: 16 residues. Trimming at V came to 3 bases and at J to 3 bases, leaving 7 bases not matched to a gene. This chain's CDR3 is CASSIRGQANNQPQHF. CDR3 DNA: TGTGCCAGTAGTATTAGGGGACAGGCTAACAATCAGCCCCAGCATTTT.

The rearrangement uses TRBV15 and TRBJ2-3; unclear D gene. CDR1 LNHNV and CDR2 YYDKDF come from the germline V gene (reference sequence). Trimming stripped 1 base from V and 6 bases from J, with 14 bases between. This CDR3 is built from 15 residues. In DNA, the CDR3 is TGTGCCACCAGCAGAGGCCGTTTAGGCGTGGATACGCAGTATTTT. As protein: CATSRGRLGVDTQYF.

This rearrangement joins TRBV7-2 to TRBJ2-7; 8 bases are a match to TRBD2. This CDR3 has 15 amino acids. The J segment lost 5 bases and the V segment lost 5 bases, leaving 11 bases of the junction unmatched. The germline V gene has CDR1 SGHTA and CDR2 FQGNSA. CDR3 amino acids: CASSGGTSGSHEQYF. CDR3 sequence (DNA): TGTGCCAGCAGCGGAGGGACTAGTGGATCCCACGAGCAGTACTTC. The full variable domain, with the rest looked up from reference TRBV7-2 and TRBJ2-7, is GAGVSQSPSNKVTEKGKDVELRCDPISGHTALYWYRQSLGQGLEFLIYFQGNSAPDKSGLPSDRFSAERTGGSVSTLTIQRTQQEDSAVYLCASSGGTSGSHEQYFGPGTRLTVT.

V is TRBV27 and J is TRBJ1-1; possible D gene TRBD1, 6 bases. The CDR3 is 14 residues long. Germline V lookup: CDR1 MNHEY, CDR2 SMNVEV (reference sequence). The V end was cut by 6 bases, the J end by 1 base, with 12 bases between. CDR3 bases: TGTGCCAGCAGATCGACAGGCCAGAACACTGAAGCTTTCTTT. Its translation: CASRSTGQNTEAFF.

This chain links TRBV7-2 with TRBJ1-3, with 9 bases identical to TRBD1. Germline V gene data show CDR1 as SGHTA and CDR2 as FQGNSA. The ends lost 3 bases at V and 0 bases at J; junction bases unmatched: 0. This CDR3 is 15 amino acids long. CDR3 protein: CASSLTGGSGNTIYF. As DNA, the CDR3 is TGTGCCAGCAGCTTGACAGGGGGCTCTGGAAACACCATATATTTT.

This chain connects TRBV7-3 to TRBJ1-2; TRBD1 matches at 8 bases. From germline, CDR1 is SGHTA and CDR2 FQGTGA. The V segment lost 3 bases and the J segment 7 bases; nucleotides outside the gene matches: 4. CDR3 size: 13 residues. For the CDR3, the DNA is TGTGCCAGCAGCTTGGGACAGGCGACTGGCTACACCTTC. Its protein product is CASSLGQATGYTF.